The present T cell receptor (beta chain) was sequenced within a study of T-cell reconstitution after alpha-beta-depleted transplantation in children. Notes on the study in general: The study reportedly traced alpha-beta T cells about two months after transplant to several hundred expanded graft clones.

This sample's TCRbeta library carried unique molecular identifier barcodes. TCRdb reprocessed the PCR reads via MiXCR and lists one record per CDR3 protein. The data show over 90,000 distinct CDR3 sequences, roughly 7.2% seen once. Germline V lookup: CDR1 SGHVS, CDR2 FQNEAQ. The junction had 9 bases not matched to a gene; V was cut back by 3 bases and J by 4 bases. CDR3 length equals 16 residues. Concerning this clonotype: Its antigen is undetermined.

This sample comprised PBMCs, obtained before TCRalphabeta/CD19-depleted stem cell transplant. J is TRBJ2-3 and V is TRBV7-8; 8 nucleotides line up with TRBD2. The source of this sequence is a boy aged 2 to 10 with acute lymphoblastic leukemia, due to receive a stem cell transplant. CDR3 DNA: TGTGCCAGCAGCTTCCAGAGCGGGGGCCAGGCAGATACGCAGTATTTT. Amino acid sequence: CASSFQSGGQADTQYF.